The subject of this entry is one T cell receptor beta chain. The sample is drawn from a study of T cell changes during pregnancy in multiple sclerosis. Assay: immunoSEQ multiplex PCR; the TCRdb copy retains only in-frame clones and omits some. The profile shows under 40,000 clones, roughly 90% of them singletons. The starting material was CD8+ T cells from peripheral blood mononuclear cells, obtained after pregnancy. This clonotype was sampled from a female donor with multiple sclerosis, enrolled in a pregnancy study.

For the CDR3, the DNA is TGTGCCAGCAGCTCGGGACATATGGTGGCCACAGATACGCAGTATTTT. This gives the protein CASSSGHMVATDTQYF. The chain recombines TRBV7-6 with TRBJ2-3; a possible D gene is TRBD1 (6 bases). Trimming cost V 4 bases and J 2 bases, with 16 bases left between them. CDR1 is SGHVS, CDR2 FNYEAQ, per germline. The CDR3 runs to 16 residues.